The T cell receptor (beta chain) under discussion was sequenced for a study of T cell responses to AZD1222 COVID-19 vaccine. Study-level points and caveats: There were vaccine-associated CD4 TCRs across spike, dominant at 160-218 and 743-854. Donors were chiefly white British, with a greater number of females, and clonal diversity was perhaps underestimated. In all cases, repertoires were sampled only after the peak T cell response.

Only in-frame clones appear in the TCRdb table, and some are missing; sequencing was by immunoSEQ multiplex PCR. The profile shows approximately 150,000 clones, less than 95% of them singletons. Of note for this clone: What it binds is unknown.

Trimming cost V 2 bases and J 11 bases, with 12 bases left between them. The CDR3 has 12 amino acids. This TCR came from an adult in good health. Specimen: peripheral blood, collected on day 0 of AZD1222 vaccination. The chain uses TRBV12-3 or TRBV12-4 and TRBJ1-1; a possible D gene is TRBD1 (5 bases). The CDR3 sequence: CASSLSGRDAFF. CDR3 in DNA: TGTGCCAGCAGTTTAAGTGGCAGGGACGCTTTCTTT.